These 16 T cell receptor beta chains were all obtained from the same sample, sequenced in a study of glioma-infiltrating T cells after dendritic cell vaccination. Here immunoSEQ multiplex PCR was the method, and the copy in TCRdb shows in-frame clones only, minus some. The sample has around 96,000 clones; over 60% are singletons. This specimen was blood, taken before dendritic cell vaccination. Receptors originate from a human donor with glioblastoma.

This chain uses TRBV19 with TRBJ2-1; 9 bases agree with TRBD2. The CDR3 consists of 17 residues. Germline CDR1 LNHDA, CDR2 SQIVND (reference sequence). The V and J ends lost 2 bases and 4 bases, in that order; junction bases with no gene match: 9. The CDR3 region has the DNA TGTGCCAGTAGTATAAGGACTAGCGTTTATTTATACAATGAGCAGTTCTTC. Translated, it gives CASSIRTSVYLYNEQFF.

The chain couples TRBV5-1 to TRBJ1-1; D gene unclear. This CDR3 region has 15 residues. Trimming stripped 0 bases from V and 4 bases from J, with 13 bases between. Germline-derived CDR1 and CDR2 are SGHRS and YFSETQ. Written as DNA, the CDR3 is TGCGCCAGCAGCTTGGTCGTCTCCCACGGCACTGAAGCTTTCTTT. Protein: CASSLVVSHGTEAFF.

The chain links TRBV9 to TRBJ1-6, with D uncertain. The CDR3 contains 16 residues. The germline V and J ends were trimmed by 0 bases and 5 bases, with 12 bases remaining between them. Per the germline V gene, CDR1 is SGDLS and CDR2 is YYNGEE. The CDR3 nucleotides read TGTGCCAGCAGCGTAGACCCAACAGTGGATAATTCACCCCTCCACTTT. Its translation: CASSVDPTVDNSPLHF.

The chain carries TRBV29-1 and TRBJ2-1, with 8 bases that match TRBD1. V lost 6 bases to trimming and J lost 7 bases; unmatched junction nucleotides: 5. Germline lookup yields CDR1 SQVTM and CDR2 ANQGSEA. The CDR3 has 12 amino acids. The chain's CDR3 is CSVARTGNEQFF. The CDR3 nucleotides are TGCAGCGTAGCAAGGACAGGGAATGAGCAGTTCTTC.

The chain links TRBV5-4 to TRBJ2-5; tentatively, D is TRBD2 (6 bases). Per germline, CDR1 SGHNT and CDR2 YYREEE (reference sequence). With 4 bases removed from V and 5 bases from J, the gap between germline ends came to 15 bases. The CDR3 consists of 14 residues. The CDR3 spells CASSGGTAGETQYF. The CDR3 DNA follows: TGTGCCAGCAGCGGAGGGACTGCGGGTGAGACCCAGTACTTC.

The CDR3 protein is CASSEAGSNSPLHF. The CDR3, as DNA: TGTGCCAGCAGTGAAGCCGGGAGCAATTCACCCCTCCACTTT. This sequence joins TRBV6-1 and TRBJ1-6; the D is unclear. Looked up from germline, CDR1 is MNHNS and CDR2 is SASEGT. The CDR3 runs to 14 residues. The V end lost 0 bases, the J end lost 7 bases, and 7 bases lay between the germline ends.

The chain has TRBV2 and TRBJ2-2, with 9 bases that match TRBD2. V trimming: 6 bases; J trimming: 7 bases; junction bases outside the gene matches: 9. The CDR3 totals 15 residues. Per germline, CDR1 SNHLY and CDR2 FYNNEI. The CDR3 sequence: CASSLAGTNFGELFF. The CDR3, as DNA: TGTGCCAGCAGCCTAGCGGGGACCAACTTCGGGGAGCTGTTTTTT.

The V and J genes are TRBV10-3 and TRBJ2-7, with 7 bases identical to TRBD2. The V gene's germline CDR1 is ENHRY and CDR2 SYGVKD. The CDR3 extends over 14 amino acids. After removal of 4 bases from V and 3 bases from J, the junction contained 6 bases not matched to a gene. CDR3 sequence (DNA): TGTGCCATCAGTGCGAGGGGAGGGGACTACGAGCAGTACTTC. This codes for CAISARGGDYEQYF.

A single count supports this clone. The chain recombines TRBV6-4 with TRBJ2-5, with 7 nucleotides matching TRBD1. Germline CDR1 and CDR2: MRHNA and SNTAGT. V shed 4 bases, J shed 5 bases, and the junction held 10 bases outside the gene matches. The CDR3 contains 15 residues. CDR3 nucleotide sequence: TGTGCCAGCAGTGTTCAACCGACAGGGCGGGAGACCCAGTACTTC. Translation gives CASSVQPTGRETQYF.

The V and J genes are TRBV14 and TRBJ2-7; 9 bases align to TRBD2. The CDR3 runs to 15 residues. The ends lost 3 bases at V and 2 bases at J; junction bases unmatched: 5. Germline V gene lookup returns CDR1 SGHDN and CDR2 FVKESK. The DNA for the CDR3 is TGTGCCAGCAGCCAGCCGACTAGCGGCACCTACGAGCAGTACTTC. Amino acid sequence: CASSQPTSGTYEQYF.

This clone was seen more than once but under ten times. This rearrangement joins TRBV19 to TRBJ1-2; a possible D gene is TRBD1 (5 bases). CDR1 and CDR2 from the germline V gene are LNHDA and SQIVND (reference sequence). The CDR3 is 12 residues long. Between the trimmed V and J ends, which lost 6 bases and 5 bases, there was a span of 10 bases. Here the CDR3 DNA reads TGTGCCAGTAGCAAGGGGCGGTATGGCTACACCTTC. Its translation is CASSKGRYGYTF.

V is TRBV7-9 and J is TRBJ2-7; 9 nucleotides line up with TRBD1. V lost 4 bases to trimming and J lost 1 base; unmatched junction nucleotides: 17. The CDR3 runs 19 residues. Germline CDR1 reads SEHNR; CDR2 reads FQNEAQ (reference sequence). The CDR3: CASSSPGGATGGRSYEQYF. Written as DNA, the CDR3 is TGTGCCAGCAGCTCCCCAGGGGGGGCGACAGGGGGTAGGTCCTACGAGCAGTACTTC.

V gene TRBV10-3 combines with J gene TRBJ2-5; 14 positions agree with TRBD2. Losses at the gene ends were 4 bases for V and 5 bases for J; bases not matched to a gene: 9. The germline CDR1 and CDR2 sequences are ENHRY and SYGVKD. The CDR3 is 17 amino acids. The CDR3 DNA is TGTGCCATCAGTGCAGGACTAGCGGGAGGCCCGCCGGAGACCCAGTACTTC. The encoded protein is CAISAGLAGGPPETQYF.

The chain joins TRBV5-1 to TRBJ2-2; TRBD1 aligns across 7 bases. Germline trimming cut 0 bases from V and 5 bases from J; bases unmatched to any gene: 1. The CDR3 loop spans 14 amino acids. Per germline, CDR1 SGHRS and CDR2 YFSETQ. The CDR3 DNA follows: TGCGCCAGCAGCTTGGCAGGGGGAACCGGGGAGCTGTTTTTT. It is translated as CASSLAGGTGELFF. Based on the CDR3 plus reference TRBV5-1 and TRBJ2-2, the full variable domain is KAGVTQTPRYLIKTRGQQVTLSCSPISGHRSVSWYQQTPGQGLQFLFEYFSETQRNKGNFPGRFSGRQFSNSRSEMNVSTLELGDSALYLCASSLAGGTGELFFGEGSRLTVL.

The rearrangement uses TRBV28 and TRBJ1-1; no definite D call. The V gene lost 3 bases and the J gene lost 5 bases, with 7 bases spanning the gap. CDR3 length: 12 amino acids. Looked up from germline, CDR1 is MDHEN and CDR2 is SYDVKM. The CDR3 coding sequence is TGTGCCAGCAGTTTCGGGTGGACTGAAGCTTTCTTT. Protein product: CASSFGWTEAFF.

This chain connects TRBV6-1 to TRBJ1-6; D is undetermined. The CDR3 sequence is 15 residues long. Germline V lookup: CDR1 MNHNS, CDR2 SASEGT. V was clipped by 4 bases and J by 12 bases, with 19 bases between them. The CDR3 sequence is CASSALGFGERPLHF. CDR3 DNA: TGTGCCAGCAGTGCCCTCGGGTTCGGGGAGAGACCCCTCCACTTT.